Below are 26 T cell receptor beta chains sequenced from a single sample in a study of blood T cell repertoires in COVID-19. TCRdb's copy holds only in-frame clones and misses some; the assay was immunoSEQ multiplex PCR. The sample lists 120,000 or so clones; approximately 87% were seen once. The sample taken for sequencing was peripheral blood. All receptors derive from a woman aged 55-69 years with acute or convalescent COVID-19.

This clone appeared a few times. The V gene is TRBV5-1, the J gene TRBJ2-1, with D possibly being TRBD2 (7 bases). The CDR3 totals 18 residues. V lost 1 base, J lost 2 bases, and 19 bases lay in between. CDR1 SGHRS and CDR2 YFSETQ come from the germline V gene. This CDR3 reads CASSLSAGASGTYNEQFF. The CDR3 nucleotides are TGCGCCAGCAGCTTGTCGGCAGGGGCTAGCGGCACCTACAATGAGCAGTTCTTC.

The rearrangement links TRBV15 to TRBJ1-1; no definite D call. V dropped 5 bases and J dropped 0 bases, with 16 bases sitting between them. CDR1 and CDR2 (germline): LNHNV, YYDKDF (reference sequence). The CDR3 totals 16 residues. The CDR3 region has the DNA TGTGCCACCAGCCCCGGAGGAATAGCACTGAACACTGAAGCTTTCTTT. Protein: CATSPGGIALNTEAFF.

This clone appeared a single time. The chain is built from TRBV6-5 and TRBJ2-7, with 7 bases lining up with TRBD1. With V trimmed by 6 bases and J by 1 base, 9 bases remained unmatched. From germline, CDR1 is MNHEY and CDR2 SVGAGI. CDR3 length: 15 amino acids. CDR3 sequence reads: CASRPGTALSYEQYV. For the CDR3, the DNA is TGTGCCAGCAGACCCGGGACAGCTCTTTCCTACGAGCAGTACGTC.

The chain is built from TRBV19 and TRBJ1-5, with 8 bases aligning to TRBD1. Looked up from germline, CDR1 is LNHDA and CDR2 is SQIVND (reference sequence). J lost 1 base, V lost 7 bases, and 6 bases had no gene match. CDR3 length: 15 amino acids. CDR3 nucleotide sequence: TGTGCCAGTAAACAGGACAGGGCGAGCAATCAGCCCCAGCATTTT. This codes for CASKQDRASNQPQHF.

Here the CDR3 DNA reads TGTGCCAGCAGTGATTGGACAGGGTACCACTTT. Protein product: CASSDWTGYHF. This sequence joins TRBV6-1 and TRBJ1-6; 8 positions agree with TRBD1. V shed 3 bases and J 18 bases; nucleotides not matched to a gene: 4. Germline V gives CDR1 MNHNS, CDR2 SASEGT. This CDR3 has 11 amino acids.

This chain connects TRBV28 to TRBJ1-5; tentative D call: TRBD1 (6 bases). CDR1 and CDR2 (germline): MDHEN, SYDVKM. This CDR3 has 16 residues. The ends were cut back, 3 bases at V and 6 bases at J, with 18 bases in the middle. The CDR3: CASSFPRGRQSQPQHF. DNA for the CDR3: TGTGCCAGCAGTTTCCCAAGGGGGAGACAGTCTCAGCCCCAGCATTTT.

This clone was detected only a few times. DNA of the CDR3: TGCGCCAGCAGTGCCACTCCGGGACACATTAACACTGAAGCTTTCTTT. Its protein product is CASSATPGHINTEAFF. The gene calls are TRBV10-1 and TRBJ1-1; tentatively, D is TRBD1 (6 bases). Germline V gives CDR1 WNHNN, CDR2 SYGVQD (reference sequence). The CDR3 is 16 amino acids. V shed 4 bases and J shed 2 bases, with 17 bases lying between them.

The CDR3 DNA follows: TGTGCCAGCTCACCGGAGGGACAGGGCTATAATTCACCCCTCCACTTT. Its translation is CASSPEGQGYNSPLHF. The chain links TRBV18 to TRBJ1-6; 9 bases line up with TRBD1. The germline gives CDR1 KGHSH, CDR2 LQKENI. This CDR3 spans 16 amino acids. Unmatched junction bases numbered 3, after V lost 3 bases and J lost 3 bases.

CDR3 loop: CASSVSLAGNEQFF. In DNA, the CDR3 is TGTGCCAGCTCAGTATCACTAGCTGGGAATGAGCAGTTCTTC. The chain is built from TRBV18 and TRBJ2-1; tentative D call: TRBD2 (6 bases). CDR1 is KGHSH and CDR2 is LQKENI in the germline V gene. The CDR3 runs to 14 residues. V lost 5 bases to trimming and J lost 7 bases, with 15 bases between them.

The V call is TRBV19, the J call TRBJ1-1; TRBD1 is a possible D gene (6 bases). Germline loops: CDR1 LNHDA, CDR2 SQIVND (reference sequence). The ends were cut back, 3 bases at V and 3 bases at J, with 11 bases in the middle. The CDR3 has 14 amino acids. The CDR3 spells CASSIWGPDTEAFF. CDR3 in DNA: TGTGCCAGTAGTATTTGGGGGCCGGACACTGAAGCTTTCTTT.

J is TRBJ1-3 and V is TRBV18, with D hard to call. The CDR3 totals 17 residues. CDR1 is KGHSH and CDR2 is LQKENI in the germline V gene. V was clipped by 3 bases and J by 2 bases, with 17 bases between them. The CDR3 coding sequence is TGTGCCAGCTCACCGGCTGCTAGGAACGACCCTGGAAACACCATATATTTT. It yields the protein CASSPAARNDPGNTIYF.

The chain links TRBV5-4 to TRBJ1-1; 7 bases match TRBD1. CDR3 size: 14 residues. The V gene end was trimmed by 2 bases and the J gene end by 0 bases; junction bases not matched to a gene: 1. Germline CDR1 and CDR2: SGHNT and YYREEE (reference sequence). The CDR3 region has the DNA TGTGCCAGCAGCTTTACAGGGGTGAACACTGAAGCTTTCTTT. It translates to CASSFTGVNTEAFF.

The chain carries TRBV5-5 and TRBJ2-7, with 8 bases identical to TRBD1. The CDR3 is 12 amino acids. The J segment lost 6 bases and the V segment lost 4 bases, leaving 3 bases of the junction unmatched. Germline V CDR1 and CDR2: SGHKS, YYEKEE (reference sequence). The CDR3 DNA reads TGTGCCAGCAGCAGAACAGGGGGCGAGCAGTACGTC. This sequence encodes CASSRTGGEQYV.

This sequence joins TRBV19 and TRBJ1-4; D is ambiguous. Germline V gives CDR1 LNHDA, CDR2 SQIVND (reference sequence). CDR3 length equals 14 residues. Trimming removed 5 bases from V and 4 bases from J, with 11 bases in between. Here the CDR3 DNA reads TGTGCCAGTAGTCCGGGAGTTAATAATGAAAAACTGTTTTTT. This sequence encodes CASSPGVNNEKLFF.

The V call is TRBV19, the J call TRBJ1-2; 9 nucleotides agree with TRBD1. V lost 2 bases to trimming and J lost 8 bases; unmatched junction nucleotides: 9. This CDR3 spans 15 amino acids. In germline, CDR1 is LNHDA, CDR2 SQIVND (reference sequence). The chain's CDR3 is CASSITPGQGGGYTF. CDR3 nucleotide sequence: TGTGCCAGTAGTATAACTCCGGGACAGGGTGGCGGCTACACCTTC.

The chain carries TRBV14 and TRBJ1-3; D may be TRBD1 (5 bases). Germline-derived CDR1 and CDR2 are SGHDN and FVKESK. This CDR3 contains 15 residues. Trimming pared 1 base from V and 2 bases from J, leaving 9 bases between. For the CDR3, the DNA is TGTGCCAGCAGCCAAGGATTGGGGCCTGGAAACACCATATATTTT. Translating gives CASSQGLGPGNTIYF.

This clone was picked up one time. This chain joins TRBV6-5 and TRBJ1-2; the match to TRBD1 covers 7 bases. J lost 4 bases, V lost 8 bases, and 10 bases had no gene match. This CDR3 is built from 14 residues. Per germline, CDR1 MNHEY and CDR2 SVGAGI. CDR3 sequence: CASGRQGSPYGYTF. The CDR3 DNA follows: TGTGCCAGCGGAAGACAGGGCTCTCCCTATGGCTACACCTTC.

This clone was detected a few times. The chain has TRBV7-8 and TRBJ1-5; no clear D. The CDR3 spans 13 residues. The germline V and J ends were trimmed by 0 bases and 7 bases, with 7 bases remaining between them. CDR1 is SGHVS and CDR2 is FQNEAQ in the germline V gene. In DNA, the CDR3 is TGTGCCAGCAGCTTAGCCCTAGAGCAGCCCCAGCATTTT. It specifies CASSLALEQPQHF.

The chain has TRBV18 and TRBJ2-1, with 14 nucleotides matching TRBD2. CDR1 and CDR2 (germline): KGHSH, LQKENI. This CDR3 spans 19 amino acids. Trimming cost V 3 bases and J 2 bases; bases outside gene matches: 9. CDR3 nucleotide sequence: TGTGCCAGCTCACCCCTTCCCGGGACTAGCGGGAGAGCCTACAATGAGCAGTTCTTC. It specifies CASSPLPGTSGRAYNEQFF.

The chain links TRBV6-5 to TRBJ2-3, with 7 positions matching TRBD1. J was trimmed by 9 bases and V by 6 bases; bases with no gene match: 3. CDR3 length: 11 residues. In germline, CDR1 is MNHEY, CDR2 SVGAGI. This CDR3 reads CASRLQGTQYF. CDR3 coding DNA: TGTGCCAGCAGGTTACAGGGGACGCAGTATTTT.

The rearrangement links TRBV27 to TRBJ2-3; 11 bases are shared with TRBD2. The CDR3 has 17 residues. Germline trimming cut 6 bases from V and 6 bases from J; bases unmatched to any gene: 14. Germline CDR1 and CDR2: MNHEY and SMNVEV (reference sequence). Here the CDR3 reads CASSSPTTSGTADTQYF. In DNA form, the CDR3 reads TGTGCCAGCAGCTCACCAACGACTAGCGGGACAGCCGATACGCAGTATTTT.

This chain connects TRBV24-1 to TRBJ2-3; TRBD1 agrees at 7 bases. V was pared by 6 bases and J by 2 bases, with 7 bases of the junction left unmatched. Looked up from germline, CDR1 is KGHDR and CDR2 is SFDVKD. The CDR3 runs to 15 residues. Here the CDR3 DNA reads TGTGCCACCAGTCCCCCCGGGACAGTCACAGATACGCAGTATTTT. It yields the protein CATSPPGTVTDTQYF.

The J gene is TRBJ1-1, the V gene TRBV5-1; D is possibly TRBD1 (6 bases). The CDR3 spans 15 residues. Germline V gene lookup returns CDR1 SGHRS and CDR2 YFSETQ. The germline V and J ends were trimmed by 4 bases and 5 bases, with 18 bases remaining between them. The CDR3 is CASSPLGRGETEAFF. In nucleotides, the CDR3 is TGCGCCAGCAGCCCATTGGGCAGGGGAGAGACTGAAGCTTTCTTT.

The chain has TRBV6-5 and TRBJ1-1; D gene uncertain. Germline CDR1 is MNHEY and CDR2 is SVGAGI. This CDR3 is built from 13 residues. The germline V and J ends were trimmed by 9 bases and 4 bases, with 15 bases remaining between them. CDR3 bases: TGTGCCAGTACCGAGATCCCGAGCACTGAAGCTTTCTTT. Translating it yields CASTEIPSTEAFF.

The rearrangement uses TRBV7-9 and TRBJ1-5; 7 bases map to TRBD1. Germline trimming cut 5 bases from V and 5 bases from J; bases unmatched to any gene: 3. This CDR3 has 13 amino acids. Germline V lookup: CDR1 SEHNR, CDR2 FQNEAQ (reference sequence). The CDR3, as DNA: TGTGCCAGCAGCGCAACAGGGGATCAGCCCCAGCATTTT. It yields the protein CASSATGDQPQHF.

In its sample, this clone was seen a few times. The V gene is TRBV18, the J gene TRBJ2-7; a possible D gene is TRBD1 (6 bases). Looked up from germline, CDR1 is KGHSH and CDR2 is LQKENI. The CDR3 extends over 15 amino acids. Trimming removed 8 bases from V and 2 bases from J, with 19 bases in between. This CDR3 reads CASASDRSMPYEQYF. CDR3 DNA: TGTGCCAGCGCCTCGGACAGATCCATGCCCTACGAGCAGTACTTC.